This T cell receptor (beta chain) emerged from a study of human T cells and chemical hapten exposure. Germline-derived CDR1 and CDR2 are MNHNS and SASEGT. This CDR3 spans 13 amino acids. Trimming shortened V by 3 bases and J by 4 bases, and 9 bases separated the two germline ends. Stated time point: healthy volunteer bleed at 2 weeks. Unfractionated whole blood was the source from which total RNA was extracted. This clonotype has a handful of counts. TCRdb reprocessed the RACE reads via MiXCR and lists one record per CDR3 protein. The table lists about 130,000 distinct CDR3 sequences, approximately 9% of them singletons.

The chain joins TRBV6-1 to TRBJ1-2, with D maybe TRBD1 (5 bases). The TCR sequence derives from a male donor in good health. Some clones in this sample may be carry-over from other donors' samples. The material sequenced was whole blood. The CDR3 spells CASSDGQGYGYTF. CDR3 in DNA: TGTGCCAGCAGTGATGGACAAGGCTATGGCTACACCTTC.